This TCR beta chain comes out of a study of T cell changes during pregnancy in multiple sclerosis. There are 14 residues in the CDR3. Germline V gene lookup returns CDR1 WSHSY and CDR2 SAAADI. V trimming: 6 bases; J trimming: 11 bases; junction bases outside the gene matches: 12. Assay: immunoSEQ multiplex PCR; the TCRdb copy retains only in-frame clones and omits some. Seen here are tens of thousands of clones, roughly nine tenths observed once, and the top ten hold around 0.85%. V and J are TRBV10-2 and TRBJ1-1; 10 nucleotides match TRBD1. The clonotype comes from a female donor with multiple sclerosis, enrolled in a pregnancy study. The starting material was peripheral blood, obtained before pregnancy. The CDR3 nucleotides read TGCGCCAGCAGCCTTATTCGGGACAGGGGCTGGGCTTTCTTT. Residues: CASSLIRDRGWAFF.